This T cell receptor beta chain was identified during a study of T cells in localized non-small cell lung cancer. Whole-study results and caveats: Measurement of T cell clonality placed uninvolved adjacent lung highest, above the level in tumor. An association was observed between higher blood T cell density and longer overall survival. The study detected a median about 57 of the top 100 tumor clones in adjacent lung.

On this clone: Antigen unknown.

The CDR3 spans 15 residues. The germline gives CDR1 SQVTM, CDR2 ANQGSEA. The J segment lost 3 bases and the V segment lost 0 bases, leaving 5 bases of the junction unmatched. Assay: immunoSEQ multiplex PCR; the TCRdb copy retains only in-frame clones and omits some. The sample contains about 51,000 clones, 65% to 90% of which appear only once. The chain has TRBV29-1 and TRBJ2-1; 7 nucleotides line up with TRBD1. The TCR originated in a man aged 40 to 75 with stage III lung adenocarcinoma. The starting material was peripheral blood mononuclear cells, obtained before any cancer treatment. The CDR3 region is CSVEDGTVLYNEQFF. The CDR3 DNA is TGCAGCGTTGAAGATGGGACAGTCCTCTACAATGAGCAGTTCTTC.